What follows describes a single T cell receptor (beta chain). No antigen is known for it. These data originate in a study of Ad26.COV2.S vaccination and SARS-CoV-2 variants. Study conclusions and caveats: Placebo recipients and vaccine recipients were similar in non-spike TCR breadth. Responses of T cells in total may have been underestimated by the TCR breadth and depth analyses.

This table comes from immunoSEQ multiplex PCR, and its TCRdb copy is limited to in-frame clones, with some not included. Of some 180,000 clones listed, 70% to 90% are singletons. This specimen consisted of peripheral blood, obtained after recovery from COVID-19. This clonotype was sampled from a human donor who had recovered from COVID-19.

CDR3 in amino acids: CASSFPGRDEQFF. The CDR3 DNA reads TGTGCCAGCAGCTTTCCCGGACGTGATGAGCAGTTCTTC. V and J are TRBV12-3 or TRBV12-4 and TRBJ2-1; D uncertain. V shed 6 bases and J shed 8 bases, with 14 bases lying between them. The CDR3 runs 13 residues.